What follows are 12 T cell receptor beta chains derived from one specimen sequenced in a study of blood T cell repertoires in COVID-19. Libraries were prepared by immunoSEQ multiplex PCR; TCRdb keeps only in-frame clonotypes and omits some of them. The repertoire includes roughly 150,000 clones, roughly nine tenths of them detected once, and more than 14% sits in the top ten. The source material was peripheral blood. All receptors come from a woman in her thirties or forties with acute or convalescent COVID-19.

Remarks on this clone: At the DNA level, this CDR3 is encoded by other sequences in the same sample as well. The chain links TRBV7-8 to TRBJ2-3; 7 bases agree with TRBD2. Germline loops: CDR1 SGHVS, CDR2 FQNEAQ. Trimming took 1 base from V and 1 from J; bases not matched to a gene: 2. This CDR3 comprises 15 residues. CDR3 nucleotides: TGTGCCAGCAGCTTAGGGGGGAGGGGCACAGATACGCAGTATTTT. This sequence encodes CASSLGGRGTDTQYF.

The gene calls are TRBV5-1 and TRBJ1-2, with 12 nucleotides matching TRBD1. The V segment lost 1 base and the J segment 1 base; nucleotides outside the gene matches: 11. The CDR3 totals 19 residues. Germline CDR1 reads SGHRS; CDR2 reads YFSETQ. CDR3 loop: CASSLQGAGTGGVNYGYTF. The CDR3 DNA is TGCGCCAGCAGCTTGCAAGGCGCCGGGACAGGGGGCGTTAACTATGGCTACACCTTC.

This chain connects TRBV4-1 to TRBJ1-3, with D perhaps matching TRBD1 (5 bases). The germline V gene encodes CDR1 MGHRA and CDR2 YSYEKL. The CDR3 is made up of 15 amino acids. V was clipped by 4 bases and J by 3 bases, with 13 bases between them. CDR3 sequence reads: CASSLGTRSGNTIYF. The CDR3, as DNA: TGCGCCAGCAGCCTCGGGACTCGGAGTGGAAACACCATATATTTT.

The CDR3 loop is CASSLTEEANTGELFF. In DNA, the CDR3 is TGCGCCAGCAGCTTGACGGAAGAGGCGAACACCGGGGAGCTGTTTTTT. The chain employs TRBV5-1 and TRBJ2-2; D is unclear. V lost 1 base, J lost 0 bases, and 10 bases lay in between. The CDR3 spans 16 residues. Looked up from germline, CDR1 is SGHRS and CDR2 is YFSETQ.

J is TRBJ2-2 and V is TRBV5-1, with a tentative D call TRBD2 (6 bases). Germline CDR1 is SGHRS and CDR2 is YFSETQ. This CDR3 comprises 13 residues. The V and J ends lost 6 bases and 1 base respectively, with 7 bases between them. This CDR3 reads CASKGGNTGELFF. In nucleotides, the CDR3 is TGCGCCAGCAAGGGAGGGAACACCGGGGAGCTGTTTTTT. The full variable domain, completed using reference TRBV5-1 and TRBJ2-2, is KAGVTQTPRYLIKTRGQQVTLSCSPISGHRSVSWYQQTPGQGLQFLFEYFSETQRNKGNFPGRFSGRQFSNSRSEMNVSTLELGDSALYLCASKGGNTGELFFGEGSRLTVL.

The CDR3 loop reads CASSSFASKNTEAFF. In DNA, the CDR3 is TGTGCCAGTAGCTCTTTTGCGTCTAAGAACACTGAAGCTTTCTTT. The V and J genes are TRBV19 and TRBJ1-1; D gene unclear. This CDR3 has 15 amino acids. CDR1 is LNHDA and CDR2 is SQIVND in the germline V gene (reference sequence). Trimming took 6 bases from V and 1 from J, leaving 15 bases between them. Complete variable domain (other parts from reference TRBV19 and TRBJ1-1): DGGITQSPKYLFRKEGQNVTLSCEQNLNHDAMYWYRQDPGQGLRLIYYSQIVNDFQKGDIAEGYSVSREKKESFPLTVTSAQKNPTAFYLCASSSFASKNTEAFFGQGTRLTVV.

V and J are TRBV19 and TRBJ1-3; 7 nucleotides align to TRBD1. After removal of 4 bases from V and 4 bases from J, the junction contained 7 bases not matched to a gene. Germline V lookup: CDR1 LNHDA, CDR2 SQIVND (reference sequence). The CDR3 runs 15 residues. DNA of the CDR3: TGTGCCAGTAGTACGATCGGGACAGCAGGAAACACCATATATTTT. Translation gives CASSTIGTAGNTIYF. The full variable domain, completed using reference TRBV19 and TRBJ1-3, is DGGITQSPKYLFRKEGQNVTLSCEQNLNHDAMYWYRQDPGQGLRLIYYSQIVNDFQKGDIAEGYSVSREKKESFPLTVTSAQKNPTAFYLCASSTIGTAGNTIYFGEGSWLTVV.

V is TRBV28 and J is TRBJ1-5, with D possibly matching TRBD1 (5 bases). This CDR3 contains 15 residues. The V end was cut by 5 bases, the J end by 2 bases, with 13 bases between. The germline V gene encodes CDR1 MDHEN and CDR2 SYDVKM. The CDR3 DNA is TGTGCCAGCAGTCCCTGGGGCCAGGGCAATCAGCCCCAGCATTTT. Amino acids: CASSPWGQGNQPQHF.

V usage is TRBV5-4 and J usage is TRBJ2-3; the D gene is possibly TRBD2 (6 bases). The CDR3 extends over 20 amino acids. Trimming cost V 4 bases and J 4 bases, with 31 bases left between them. CDR1 and CDR2 (germline): SGHNT, YYREEE (reference sequence). This CDR3 reads CASSRVRRGSGLPAADTQYF. The CDR3 region has the DNA TGTGCCAGCAGCCGGGTCCGCCGGGGCAGCGGGTTGCCGGCGGCAGATACGCAGTATTTT.

The chain joins TRBV12-3 or TRBV12-4 to TRBJ2-7; D is ambiguous. This CDR3 is built from 12 residues. Trimming left V 5 bases short and J 4 bases short, with 9 bases between. The CDR3, as DNA: TGTGCCAGCAGTAGCGTCTTGTACGAGCAGTACTTC. It encodes CASSSVLYEQYF.

The J gene is TRBJ1-5, the V gene TRBV30; 9 nucleotides agree with TRBD1. The CDR3 spans 15 residues. After removal of 4 bases from V and 6 bases from J, the junction contained 10 bases not matched to a gene. Looked up from germline, CDR1 is GTSNPN and CDR2 is SVGIG (reference sequence). Here the CDR3 DNA reads TGTGCCTGGACGCCGGGACAGGGTTGGGGTCAGCCCCAGCATTTT. This sequence encodes CAWTPGQGWGQPQHF.

The V and J genes are TRBV9 and TRBJ1-4; possible D gene TRBD1, 5 bases. Looked up from germline, CDR1 is SGDLS and CDR2 is YYNGEE. V shed 4 bases and J shed 5 bases, with 12 bases lying between them. This CDR3 is built from 14 residues. The CDR3 DNA is TGTGCCAGCAGCAGGGGCAGCCCGAATGAAAAACTGTTTTTT. It encodes CASSRGSPNEKLFF.